These 6 T cell receptor beta chains came from one sample sequenced in a study of cytomegalovirus exposure and HLA in healthy donors. Primers: 60 Vbeta forward and 13 Jbeta reverse. The method was immunoSEQ multiplex PCR; TCRdb's version includes in-frame clones alone and lacks a portion of them. The data show 75,000 to 90,000 clones, 78% seen once. Sequencing was done on a sample of PBMCs. These TCRs come from a male donor in good health and CMV-seropositive.

The genes are TRBV4-3 and TRBJ2-7; TRBD2 might be the D (6 bases). Trimming removed 4 bases at V and 4 bases at J, with 20 bases between. The CDR3 contains 16 residues. The germline gives CDR1 LGHNA, CDR2 YSLEER. The CDR3 nucleotides read TGCGCCAGCAGCCCAGACCTTCTCAGGGCGGGATACGAGCAGTACTTC. Its protein is CASSPDLLRAGYEQYF.

This clone occurred many times. V usage is TRBV4-3 and J usage is TRBJ2-3; 10 nucleotides align to TRBD1. Germline CDR1 is LGHNA and CDR2 is YSLEER. The V and J ends lost 0 bases and 4 bases, in that order; junction bases with no gene match: 7. The CDR3 runs 17 residues. CDR3 DNA sequence: TGCGCCAGCAGCCAAGACCCGACCGGGACAGGGGCAGATACGCAGTATTTT. Amino acid sequence: CASSQDPTGTGADTQYF.

The chain recombines TRBV6-5 with TRBJ2-1, with 9 bases that match TRBD2. Germline V gives CDR1 MNHEY, CDR2 SVGAGI. V lost 0 bases, J lost 8 bases, and 2 bases stayed unmatched. The CDR3 sequence is 14 residues long. The CDR3 region has the DNA TGTGCCAGCAGTTACTCGGGACTAGCCGATGAGCAGTTCTTC. The encoded protein is CASSYSGLADEQFF.

V and J are TRBV29-1 and TRBJ2-7; D might be TRBD2 (5 bases). The germline V gene encodes CDR1 SQVTM and CDR2 ANQGSEA. Trimming removed 4 bases from V and 0 bases from J, with 13 bases in between. The CDR3 extends over 14 amino acids. This chain's CDR3 is CSVVFVTSSYEQYF. The CDR3 DNA follows: TGCAGCGTTGTCTTTGTAACTAGCTCCTACGAGCAGTACTTC.

The chain joins TRBV19 to TRBJ1-5; the D gene is possibly TRBD1 (5 bases). This CDR3 region has 12 residues. The V end lost 4 bases, the J end lost 7 bases, and 8 bases lay between the germline ends. Per the germline V gene, CDR1 is LNHDA and CDR2 is SQIVND (reference sequence). The CDR3 coding sequence is TGTGCCAGTAGTAGGGGGAGGCAGCCCCAGCATTTT. Translated, it gives CASSRGRQPQHF.

A word on this clone: In the same sample, other DNA sequences code for this CDR3. J is TRBJ1-1 and V is TRBV5-1, with TRBD1 as a possible D gene (5 bases). Per germline, CDR1 SGHRS and CDR2 YFSETQ. This CDR3 comprises 15 residues. Trimming stripped 2 bases from V and 0 bases from J, with 11 bases between. The CDR3 DNA reads as TGCGCCAGCAGCTTACAAGGGGTGTTGAACACTGAAGCTTTCTTT. Translation gives CASSLQGVLNTEAFF.